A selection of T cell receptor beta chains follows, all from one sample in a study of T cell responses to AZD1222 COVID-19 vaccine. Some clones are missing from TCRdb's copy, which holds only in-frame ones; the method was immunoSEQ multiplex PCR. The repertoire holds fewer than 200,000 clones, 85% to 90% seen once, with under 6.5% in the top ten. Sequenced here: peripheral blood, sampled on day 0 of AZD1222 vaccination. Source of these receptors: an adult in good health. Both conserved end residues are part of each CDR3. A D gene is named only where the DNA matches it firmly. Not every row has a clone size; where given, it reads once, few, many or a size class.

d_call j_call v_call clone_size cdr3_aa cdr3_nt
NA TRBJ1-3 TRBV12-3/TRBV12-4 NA CASSLVGENTIYF TGTGCCAGCAGTTTAGTAGGCGAAAACACCATATATTTT
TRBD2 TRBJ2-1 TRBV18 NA CASSPLREGYNEQFF TGTGCCAGCTCCCCACTGCGGGAGGGATACAATGAGCAGTTCTTC
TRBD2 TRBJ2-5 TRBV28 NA CASKQSSGGGQETQYF TGTGCCAGCAAGCAGTCTAGCGGGGGCGGCCAAGAGACCCAGTACTTC
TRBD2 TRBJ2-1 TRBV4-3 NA CVSSQDSGTSYNEQFF TGCGTCAGCAGCCAAGATAGCGGGACTTCCTACAATGAGCAGTTCTTC
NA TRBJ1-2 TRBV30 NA CAWSPGNYGYTF TGTGCCTGGAGTCCCGGGAACTATGGCTACACCTTC
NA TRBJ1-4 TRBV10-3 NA CAISELGVGEKLFF TGTGCCATCAGTGAGCTGGGGGTGGGTGAAAAACTGTTTTTT
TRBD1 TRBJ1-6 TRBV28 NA CASSFPGGVGPLHF TGTGCCAGCAGTTTTCCAGGGGGCGTGGGGCCCCTCCACTTT
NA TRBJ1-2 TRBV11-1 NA CASSLAGGAGYTF TGTGCCAGCAGCTTAGCTGGGGGAGCTGGCTACACCTTC
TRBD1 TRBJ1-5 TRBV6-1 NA CASSEVTGSNQPQHF TGTGCCAGCAGTGAGGTGACAGGGTCCAATCAGCCCCAGCATTTT
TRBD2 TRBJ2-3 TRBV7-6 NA CASSLRSSGSTDTQYF TGTGCCAGCAGCCTCCGGAGTAGCGGGAGCACAGATACGCAGTATTTT
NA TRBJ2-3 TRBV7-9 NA CASSLDFIGTDTQYF TGTGCCAGCAGCTTAGATTTTATAGGGACAGATACGCAGTATTTT
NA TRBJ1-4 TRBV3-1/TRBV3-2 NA CASSQLIGREVFF TGTGCCAGCAGCCAATTGATAGGCAGGGAAGTGTTTTTT
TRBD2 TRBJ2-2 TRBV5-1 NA CASSLAFGGGPNTGELFF TGCGCCAGCAGCTTGGCTTTCGGGGGAGGGCCTAACACCGGGGAGCTGTTTTTT
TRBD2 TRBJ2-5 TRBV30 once CAWSGGAGETGTQYF TGTGCCTGGAGCGGAGGAGCGGGAGAAACGGGGACCCAGTACTTC
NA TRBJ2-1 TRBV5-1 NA CASSLAGEPYNEQFF TGCGCCAGCAGCTTGGCGGGGGAGCCCTACAATGAGCAGTTCTTC
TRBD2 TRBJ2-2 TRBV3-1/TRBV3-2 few CASSHGPGTSGRTGELFF TGTGCCAGCAGCCACGGTCCCGGGACTAGCGGAAGAACTGGGGAGCTGTTTTTT
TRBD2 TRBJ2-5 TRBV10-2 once CASSESGLAGVTQYF TGCGCCAGCAGTGAGTCTGGACTAGCGGGAGTGACCCAGTACTTC
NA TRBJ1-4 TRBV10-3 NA CAISDGGLGEKLFF TGTGCCATCAGTGATGGGGGCTTAGGTGAAAAACTGTTTTTT
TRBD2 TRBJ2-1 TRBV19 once CASKRRLAGEYSYNEQFF TGTGCCAGTAAGAGGCGACTAGCGGGGGAGTACTCCTACAATGAGCAGTTCTTC
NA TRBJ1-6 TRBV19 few CASSIPNVGSSYNSPLHF TGTGCCAGTAGTATACCGAATGTTGGGAGCTCCTATAATTCACCCCTCCACTTT
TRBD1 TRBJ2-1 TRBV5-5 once CASSPTGDAYNEQFF TGTGCCAGCAGCCCCACAGGGGACGCCTACAATGAGCAGTTCTTC
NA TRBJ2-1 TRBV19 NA CASSIVGDLRYNEQFF TGTGCCAGTAGTATAGTTGGCGATCTTAGGTACAATGAGCAGTTCTTC
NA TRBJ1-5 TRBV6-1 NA CASSGSMAGGNQPQHF TGTGCCAGCAGTGGCAGCATGGCAGGAGGCAATCAGCCCCAGCATTTT
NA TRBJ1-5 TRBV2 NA CASSTRRSNQPQHF TGTGCCAGCAGTACCCGACGGAGCAATCAGCCCCAGCATTTT
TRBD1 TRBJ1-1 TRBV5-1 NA CASRQGASVNTEAFF TGCGCCAGCAGACAGGGGGCATCGGTGAACACTGAAGCTTTCTTT
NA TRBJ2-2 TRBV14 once CASRPGTGMNTGELFF TGTGCCAGCAGACCTGGGACGGGTATGAACACCGGGGAGCTGTTTTTT
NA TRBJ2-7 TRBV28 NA CASSLGSPSYEQYF TGTGCCAGCAGTTTAGGCAGCCCCTCCTACGAGCAGTACTTC
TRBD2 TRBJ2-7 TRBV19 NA CASSPWGGSYEQYF TGTGCCAGTAGTCCCTGGGGGGGGTCCTACGAGCAGTACTTC
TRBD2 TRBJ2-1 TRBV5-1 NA CASSFVTTTGTRFYNEQFF TGCGCCAGCAGCTTCGTCACTACAACCGGGACTAGATTCTACAATGAGCAGTTCTTC
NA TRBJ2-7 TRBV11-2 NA CASSLGYYEQYF TGTGCCAGCAGCTTAGGATACTACGAGCAGTACTTC
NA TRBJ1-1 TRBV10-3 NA CAISVRELNTEAFF TGTGCCATCAGTGTCAGGGAATTGAACACTGAAGCTTTCTTT
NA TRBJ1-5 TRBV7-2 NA CASSLDRGTKPQHF TGTGCCAGCAGCTTAGATCGGGGAACGAAACCCCAGCATTTT
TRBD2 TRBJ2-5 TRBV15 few CATSNQREGRETQYF TGTGCCACCAGCAATCAGCGGGAGGGCCGGGAGACCCAGTACTTC
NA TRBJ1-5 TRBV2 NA CASSEGKDSRAWPQHF TGTGCCAGCAGTGAGGGGAAGGACAGTCGGGCGTGGCCCCAGCATTTT
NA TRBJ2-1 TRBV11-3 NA CASSELKNEQFF TGTGCCAGCAGCGAACTAAAAAATGAGCAGTTCTTC
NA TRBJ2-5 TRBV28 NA CASSSDTAETQYF TGTGCCAGCAGTTCGGATACGGCGGAGACCCAGTACTTC
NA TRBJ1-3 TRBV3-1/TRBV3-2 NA CASSQSMSGNTIYF TGTGCCAGCAGCCAATCTATGTCTGGAAACACCATATATTTT
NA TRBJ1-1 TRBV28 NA CASSSENTEAFF TGTGCCAGCAGTTCGGAGAACACTGAAGCTTTCTTT
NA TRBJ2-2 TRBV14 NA CASSQDGGGELFF TGTGCCAGCAGCCAAGATGGGGGGGGCGAGCTGTTTTTT
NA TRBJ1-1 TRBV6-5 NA CASSYLLQNTEAFF TGTGCCAGCAGTTACCTTCTACAGAACACTGAAGCTTTCTTT
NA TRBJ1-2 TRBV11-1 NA CASSLTPNYGYTF TGTGCCAGCAGCTTAACGCCTAACTATGGCTACACCTTC
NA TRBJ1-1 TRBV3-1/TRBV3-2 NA CASSHRSENTEAFF TGTGCCAGCAGCCATCGATCAGAGAACACTGAAGCTTTCTTT
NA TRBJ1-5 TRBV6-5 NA CANPRPVYQHF TGTGCCAACCCAAGACCGGTCTATCAGCATTTT
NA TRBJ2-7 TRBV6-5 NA CASSRGGGYEQYF TGTGCCAGCAGTCGAGGTGGGGGATACGAGCAGTACTTC
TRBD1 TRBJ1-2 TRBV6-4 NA CASSVNRGEGYTF TGTGCCAGCAGTGTTAACAGGGGTGAGGGCTACACCTTC
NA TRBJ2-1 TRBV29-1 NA CSVDWAASGDEQFF TGCAGCGTTGATTGGGCGGCCAGTGGGGATGAGCAGTTCTTC
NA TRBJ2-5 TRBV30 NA CAWSSYGITDAETQYF TGTGCCTGGAGCTCGTACGGAATAACCGACGCAGAGACCCAGTACTTC
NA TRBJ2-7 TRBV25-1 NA CASRGGDTGYEQYF TGTGCCAGCAGGGGCGGAGACACAGGCTACGAGCAGTACTTC
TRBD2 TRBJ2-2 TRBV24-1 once CATSGGPGTKNTGELFF TGTGCCACCAGTGGTGGTCCCGGGACTAAGAACACCGGGGAGCTGTTTTTT
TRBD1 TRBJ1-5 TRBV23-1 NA CASSPHRDRGPHLNQPQHF TGCGCCAGCAGTCCTCACCGGGACAGGGGCCCACACCTCAATCAGCCCCAGCATTTT
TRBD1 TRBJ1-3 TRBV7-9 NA CASSSRGRGSAGNTIYF TGTGCCAGCAGCTCAAGGGGCAGGGGGTCAGCTGGAAACACCATATATTTT
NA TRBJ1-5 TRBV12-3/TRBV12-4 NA CASSLGGDQPQHF TGTGCCAGCAGTTTAGGGGGAGATCAGCCCCAGCATTTT
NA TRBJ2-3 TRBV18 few CASSPGSVGTDTQYF TGTGCCAGCTCACCAGGATCCGTCGGCACAGATACGCAGTATTTT
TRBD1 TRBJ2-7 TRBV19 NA CASSPTGGPDEQYF TGTGCCAGTAGTCCGACAGGGGGGCCTGACGAGCAGTACTTC
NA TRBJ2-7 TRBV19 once CASSGDTYEQYF TGTGCCAGTAGCGGGGACACCTACGAGCAGTACTTC
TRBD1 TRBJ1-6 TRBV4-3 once CASSQDLTGNSYNSPLHF TGCGCCAGCAGCCAAGACCTGACAGGGAACTCCTATAATTCACCCCTCCACTTT
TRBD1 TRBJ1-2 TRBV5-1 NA CASSSLGQENGYTF TGCGCCAGCAGTTCCCTGGGACAGGAAAATGGCTACACCTTC
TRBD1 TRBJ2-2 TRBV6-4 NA CASSPGTDPGELFF TGTGCCAGCAGCCCCGGGACAGATCCCGGGGAGCTGTTTTTT
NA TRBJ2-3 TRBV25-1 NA CASSKLTGRADTQYF TGTGCCAGCAGTAAATTGACAGGGAGGGCAGATACGCAGTATTTT
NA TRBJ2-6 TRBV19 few CASSAQAGANVLTF TGTGCCAGTAGTGCTCAAGCTGGGGCCAACGTCCTGACTTTC